These 4 T cell receptor beta chains were all obtained from the same sample, sequenced in a study of OX40 agonist ivuxolimab in advanced cancers. The method was immunoSEQ multiplex PCR; TCRdb's version includes in-frame clones alone and lacks a portion of them. This table holds approximately 94,000 clones, around 84% found once. The starting material was CD4+ or CD8+ T cells sorted from blood, obtained in a trial of the OX40 agonist ivuxolimab. The receptors originated from an adult with an advanced solid tumor such as melanoma, head and neck, liver or kidney cancer.

The V call is TRBV20-1, the J call TRBJ1-6, with D unresolved. The CDR3 is made up of 10 amino acids. V lost 6 bases, J lost 10 bases, and 7 bases lay in between. Germline V lookup: CDR1 DFQATT, CDR2 SNEGSKA (reference sequence). CDR3 bases: TGCAGTGCGGCCCGCTCACCCCTCCACTTT. It translates to CSAARSPLHF.

This sequence joins TRBV21-1 and TRBJ1-1; the DNA was not compared with TRBD1, the D call given in the table. TRBV21-1 is recorded as a pseudogene. The CDR3 totals 17 residues. This CDR3 reads CASSKGPPGHLNTEAFF. CDR3 bases: TGTGCCAGCAGCAAAGGTCCGCCGGGACACCTGAACACTGAAGCTTTCTTT.

The gene calls are TRBV5-1 and TRBJ2-5; D is ambiguous. V lost 0 bases to trimming and J lost 1 base, with 10 bases between them. This CDR3 is built from 15 residues. Germline-derived CDR1 and CDR2 are SGHRS and YFSETQ. This CDR3 reads CASSLGDTSQETQYF. The CDR3 DNA follows: TGCGCCAGCAGCTTGGGTGACACAAGCCAAGAGACCCAGTACTTC.

The chain couples TRBV28 to TRBJ1-2; no clear D. V lost 6 bases, J lost 7 bases, and 9 bases lay in between. Germline loops: CDR1 MDHEN, CDR2 SYDVKM. The CDR3 length is 11 residues. The CDR3 DNA reads as TGTGCCAGCAGGCTAAATGCTGGCTACACCTTC. It is translated as CASRLNAGYTF.